A selection of T cell receptor beta chains follows, all from one sample in a study of T cells after yellow fever vaccination. TCRdb independently ran MiXCR on the 5' RACE reads; one entry per CDR3 protein. Counted here are about 160,000 distinct CDR3 sequences, about 7% occurring once; the ten biggest clones make up approximately 2.5%. Sample: CD4+ T cells sorted from PBMCs, taken less than 6 days after the first yellow fever vaccination. These receptors all stem from a young man who received the YFV17D yellow fever vaccine. CDR3s include the opening cysteine and the closing phenylalanine or tryptophan. D genes are given only for firm matches. A row's size may be missing; if present it is once, few, many or a size class.

>TRBV12-3/TRBV12-4|NA|TRBJ1-5|NA
CASSWDHGGQPQHF
TGTGCCAGCAGTTGGGACCACGGGGGTCAGCCCCAGCATTTT
>TRBV29-1|many|TRBJ2-3|TRBD2
CSVEVGLAGDTQYF
TGCAGCGTTGAAGTGGGGCTAGCGGGCGATACGCAGTATTTT
>TRBV11-2|many|TRBJ2-3|TRBD1
CASSQDRGSDTQYF
TGTGCCAGCAGCCAGGACAGGGGCTCAGATACGCAGTATTTT
>TRBV7-2|few|TRBJ2-5|NA
CASSWGRGEAETQYF
TGTGCCAGCAGCTGGGGCAGGGGCGAGGCAGAGACCCAGTACTTC
>TRBV4-1|few|TRBJ1-4|NA
CASSQFSRFNEKLFF
TGCGCCAGCAGCCAATTTTCTCGGTTTAATGAAAAACTGTTTTTT
>TRBV12-3/TRBV12-4|many|TRBJ2-5|TRBD2
CASSAPSGGAYETQYF
TGTGCCAGCAGTGCCCCTAGCGGGGGGGCCTATGAGACCCAGTACTTC
>TRBV6-5|many|TRBJ2-2|TRBD1
CASSYPRTGINTGELFF
TGTGCCAGCAGTTATCCGAGGACAGGGATAAACACCGGGGAGCTGTTTTTT
>TRBV20-1|NA|TRBJ2-7|NA
CSASDRGWAYEQYF
TGCAGTGCTAGTGACCGAGGTTGGGCTTACGAGCAGTACTTC
>TRBV28|NA|TRBJ1-4|NA
CASRTQGLTNEKLFF
TGTGCCAGCAGAACCCAGGGGCTTACTAATGAAAAACTGTTTTTT
>TRBV2|NA|TRBJ2-1|NA
CASSRGVQGQVYNEQFF
TGTGCCAGCAGTCGAGGGGTACAGGGCCAAGTCTACAATGAGCAGTTCTTC
>TRBV6-5|many|TRBJ2-2|NA
CASSWEVNTGELFF
TGTGCCAGCTCGTGGGAGGTGAACACCGGGGAGCTGTTTTTT
>TRBV5-1|many|TRBJ1-1|TRBD1
CASSKYGTDTEAFF
TGCGCCAGCAGCAAATACGGGACAGACACTGAAGCTTTCTTT
>TRBV5-6|NA|TRBJ2-3|TRBD2
CASSIRLAGSTDTQYF
TGTGCCAGCAGCATACGACTAGCGGGCAGCACAGATACGCAGTATTTT
>TRBV20-1|few|TRBJ2-3|NA
CSAGARTASTDTQYF
TGCAGTGCTGGGGCCCGGACAGCTAGCACAGATACGCAGTATTTT
>TRBV7-2|many|TRBJ1-2|NA
CASSSGSSYGYTF
TGTGCCAGCAGCTCAGGGTCGTCGTATGGCTACACCTTC
>TRBV25-1|many|TRBJ1-2|NA
CASSEDGIPYGYTF
TGTGCCAGCAGTGAGGACGGTATTCCCTATGGCTACACCTTC
>TRBV6-5|few|TRBJ2-5|NA
CASASRLPETQYF
TGTGCCAGCGCGTCCCGTCTACCGGAGACCCAGTACTTC
>TRBV6-5|few|TRBJ2-3|NA
CASSYSSGGLDTQYF
TGTGCCAGCAGTTACTCCTCGGGGGGCCTGGATACGCAGTATTTT